Sequencing of this T cell receptor beta chain was carried out in a study of sequential checkpoint blockade in melanoma. Produced via immunoSEQ multiplex PCR; TCRdb's table is partial and in-frame only. The sample consists of around 15,000 clones, 52% of them appearing once. The treatment here: randomized to nivolumab then ipilimumab (arm A) or the reverse (arm B). PBMC sorting kept live CD3+CD8+ cells without CD19 or CD56. This clone has just a few counts. The length of the CDR3 is 16 residues. The germline gives CDR1 MNHEY, CDR2 SMNVEV (reference sequence). After removal of 5 bases from V and 4 bases from J, the junction contained 10 bases not matched to a gene.

This chain uses TRBV27 with TRBJ1-2; 10 positions match TRBD1. The receptor was isolated from a human donor with melanoma. Source: CD8+ T cells sorted from blood (inferred from file names), taken from a patient given nivolumab and ipilimumab in sequence. CDR3 nucleotides: TGTGCCAGCAGTAGGACAGGGGGAGAGGTTGGCTATGGCTACACCTTC. Its protein is CASSRTGGEVGYGYTF.